The present TCR beta chain was sequenced within a study of patients and donors after allogeneic stem cell transplantation. One entry per CDR3 protein results from TCRdb running MiXCR on the RT-PCR reads. This sample has 87,000 or so distinct CDR3 sequences, with around 5% found just once. Trimming pared 0 bases from V and 6 bases from J, leaving 10 bases between. The CDR3 is made up of 13 amino acids. Germline V gene data show CDR1 as SGHRS and CDR2 as YFSETQ. The clonotype was recovered from a human donor who was either an allogeneic HSCT recipient or a stem cell or donor lymphocyte infusion donor (not recorded which). It is not recorded whose cells these are; they may come from a transplant donor. Sequencing input: blood, either unsorted or a sorted T cell fraction (not recorded which). The chain employs TRBV5-1 and TRBJ2-7; D gene unclear. For the CDR3, the DNA is TGCGCCAGCAGCTTGGGCCTTAGGGCCGAGCAGTACTTC. Translated, it gives CASSLGLRAEQYF.